This TCR beta chain originates from a study of blood T cells in healthy people across ages. Together with a sample-barcoded 5' primer, a J-beta primer mix was included in a second PCR lasting about 6 to 11 cycles. In TCRdb, the 5' RACE reads were re-called with MiXCR into one record per CDR3 protein. Of more than 600,000 distinct CDR3 sequences in the sample, about 25% were seen once. There are 14 residues in the CDR3. Trimming took off 0 bases at V and 4 bases at J, with 8 bases between the two ends. Germline loops: CDR1 SGHKS, CDR2 YYEKEE (reference sequence). These same records also appear under a second study, on T cells of mothers and their children.

The origin of this receptor is a boy younger than 18 in good health. Sequencing used blood. This chain links TRBV5-5 with TRBJ1-5; D uncertain. In DNA, the CDR3 is TGTGCCAGCAGCTTGGGGCCAGATAATCAGCCCCAGCATTTT. Amino acids: CASSLGPDNQPQHF.